Below are 4 T cell receptor beta chains sequenced from a single sample in a study of siplizumab effects on memory and regulatory T cells. Here immunoSEQ multiplex PCR was the method, and the copy in TCRdb shows in-frame clones only, minus some. Found here are tens of thousands of clones, about 97% of them singletons; the top ten hold around 0.6%. The sequencing input was naive CD4+ T cells sorted from blood. The receptor set was obtained from a human donor in good health.

Here the CDR3 DNA reads TGTGCCAGCAGGGACCGGGACAGGGGTTTAGCTAACTATGGCTACACCTTC. Translating gives CASRDRDRGLANYGYTF. The chain is built from TRBV7-9 and TRBJ1-2, with 10 positions matching TRBD1. The CDR3 sequence is 17 residues long. Germline lookup yields CDR1 SEHNR and CDR2 FQNEAQ (reference sequence). V trimming: 6 bases; J trimming: 0 bases; junction bases outside the gene matches: 10.

This clone was seen only once. The chain combines TRBV4-1 with TRBJ2-5, with 7 bases aligning to TRBD2. The CDR3 consists of 14 residues. The V gene's germline CDR1 is MGHRA and CDR2 YSYEKL. V shed 2 bases, J shed 5 bases, and the junction held 5 bases outside the gene matches. The CDR3 coding sequence is TGCGCCAGCAGCCAAACAGCGGGATTTGAGACCCAGTACTTC. It is translated as CASSQTAGFETQYF.

The chain couples TRBV19 to TRBJ1-5; 12 positions agree with TRBD1. Germline V lookup: CDR1 LNHDA, CDR2 SQIVND (reference sequence). The CDR3 spans 17 residues. Trimming at V came to 3 bases and at J to 0 bases, leaving 3 bases not matched to a gene. CDR3 loop: CASSIRDRGHSNQPQHF. CDR3 coding DNA: TGTGCCAGTAGTATTAGGGACAGGGGGCATAGCAATCAGCCCCAGCATTTT.

The chain couples TRBV9 to TRBJ2-3; D unclear. Germline assignment: CDR1 SGDLS and CDR2 YYNGEE. V was cut by 1 base and J by 2 bases, with 5 bases left in between. This CDR3 contains 13 residues. CDR3 coding DNA: TGTGCCAGCAGCGTAAGGTCCACAGATACGCAGTATTTT. It codes for CASSVRSTDTQYF.